The rows below give T cell receptor beta chains drawn from one sample of a study of blood T cell repertoires in COVID-19. TCRdb's copy holds only in-frame clones and misses some; the assay was immunoSEQ multiplex PCR. The table has about 200,000 clones, around nine tenths seen once. Sequencing was performed on peripheral blood. The receptors were gathered from a man in his late teens or twenties with active or convalescent COVID-19. Both conserved end residues are part of each CDR3. The D gene is left open where the match is weak. Part of the rows lack a size; the others show once, few, many or a class for expanded clones.

d_gene	j_gene	abundance	v_gene	CDR3aa	CDR3nt
TRBD1	TRBJ1-6	.	TRBV28	CASSRPGQGNSPLHF	TGTGCCAGCAGTCGACCGGGACAGGGTAATTCACCCCTCCACTTT
.	TRBJ2-1	.	TRBV20-1	CSASGRGPNNEQFF	TGCAGTGCTAGTGGTCGGGGTCCAAACAATGAGCAGTTCTTC
TRBD1	TRBJ2-7	.	TRBV25-1	CASSSGGDEQYF	TGTGCCAGCAGTTCAGGGGGCGACGAGCAGTACTTC
TRBD2	TRBJ2-7	few	TRBV11-2	CASSTQRESSYEQYF	TGTGCCAGCAGCACCCAGCGGGAGAGCTCCTACGAGCAGTACTTC
.	TRBJ1-1	.	TRBV7-2	CASSFLAENTEAFF	TGTGCCAGCAGCTTTTTGGCCGAGAACACTGAAGCTTTCTTT
TRBD2	TRBJ2-7	.	TRBV4-1	CASSQDAVSGLARTREQYF	TGCGCCAGCAGCCAAGATGCTGTTTCAGGACTAGCGCGAACGCGGGAGCAGTACTTC
.	TRBJ1-4	.	TRBV29-1	CSVVFSGEKLFF	TGCAGCGTTGTTTTCTCGGGGGAGAAACTGTTTTTT
.	TRBJ1-3	.	TRBV7-9	CASSRREDSGNTIYF	TGTGCCAGCAGCCGTCGGGAGGACTCTGGAAACACCATATATTTT
TRBD1	TRBJ1-6	.	TRBV5-1	CASSLHGQGDSPLHF	TGCGCCAGCAGCTTACACGGACAGGGAGATTCACCCCTCCACTTT
.	TRBJ2-2	.	TRBV5-1	CASRHVQGTLGRAGTGELFF	TGCGCCAGCAGACACGTACAGGGGACACTCGGGAGGGCCGGGACCGGGGAGCTGTTTTTT
TRBD2	TRBJ2-1	once	TRBV3-1/TRBV3-2	CASSPSLAGGGPEQFF	TGTGCCAGCAGCCCATCTCTAGCGGGAGGGGGCCCAGAGCAGTTCTTC
TRBD2	TRBJ2-7	.	TRBV4-2	CASSQLAGGKPYEQYF	TGTGCCAGCAGCCAACTAGCGGGAGGGAAACCCTACGAGCAGTACTTC
TRBD1	TRBJ1-1	.	TRBV5-4	CASSRSDRGNTEAFF	TGTGCCAGCAGCCGATCGGACAGGGGGAACACTGAAGCTTTCTTT
.	TRBJ2-7	.	TRBV7-2	CASSQSRNYEQYF	TGTGCCAGCAGCCAATCCAGGAACTACGAGCAGTACTTC
TRBD2	TRBJ2-1	.	TRBV11-3	CASSSRLAGNNEQFF	TGTGCCAGCAGCTCTCGACTAGCGGGAAACAATGAGCAGTTCTTC
TRBD2	TRBJ2-7	few	TRBV27	CASSLSASGIYEQYF	TGTGCCAGCAGTTTATCGGCTAGCGGGATCTACGAGCAGTACTTC
TRBD1	TRBJ1-2	.	TRBV14	CASSQAKGAWGYTF	TGTGCCAGCAGCCAAGCGAAGGGGGCCTGGGGCTACACCTTC
.	TRBJ2-2	once	TRBV7-2	CASSLSSGSTGELFF	TGTGCCAGCAGCTTAAGCAGCGGATCCACCGGGGAGCTGTTTTTT
.	TRBJ1-1	.	TRBV12-2	CASRLGGSWVNTEAFF	TGTGCAAGTCGCTTAGGAGGGAGTTGGGTGAACACTGAAGCTTTCTTT
TRBD1	TRBJ1-1	.	TRBV4-1	CASSQIQGRGYTEAFF	TGCGCCAGCAGCCAGATACAGGGGAGAGGTTACACTGAAGCTTTCTTT
TRBD1	TRBJ1-2	.	TRBV3-1/TRBV3-2	CASSDRANYGYTF	TGTGCCAGCAGCGACAGGGCTAACTATGGCTACACCTTC
.	TRBJ2-7	.	TRBV6-5	CASSFSTGAYEQYF	TGTGCCAGCAGCTTTTCGACAGGAGCCTACGAGCAGTACTTC
TRBD2	TRBJ2-3	.	TRBV5-1	CASSLGGGRTDTQYF	TGCGCCAGCAGCTTGGGCGGGGGGCGGACAGATACGCAGTATTTT
TRBD2	TRBJ2-3	.	TRBV5-5	CASSHGLAGADTQYF	TGTGCCAGCAGCCATGGACTAGCGGGGGCAGATACGCAGTATTTT
.	TRBJ1-5	.	TRBV2	CASSDPGISNQPQHF	TGTGCCAGCAGTGATCCAGGGATTAGCAATCAGCCCCAGCATTTT
.	TRBJ1-2	.	TRBV27	CASSPFGEGPGGYTF	TGTGCCAGCAGCCCCTTCGGGGAGGGGCCAGGCGGCTACACCTTC
.	TRBJ2-7	.	TRBV10-3	CATVGGSYEQYF	TGTGCCACGGTCGGAGGCAGCTACGAGCAGTACTTC
.	TRBJ1-5	.	TRBV27	CASSPQGNQPQHF	TGTGCCAGCAGTCCACAGGGTAATCAGCCCCAGCATTTT
.	TRBJ2-1	.	TRBV25-1	CASKEVGSVNEQFF	TGTGCCAGCAAAGAGGTGGGTTCGGTGAATGAGCAGTTCTTC
TRBD2	TRBJ2-7	.	TRBV3-1/TRBV3-2	CASSQALAGVGEQYF	TGTGCCAGCAGCCAAGCTCTAGCGGGAGTAGGGGAGCAGTACTTC
TRBD1	TRBJ2-7	.	TRBV5-1	CASSGIQGALSYEQYF	TGCGCCAGCAGCGGAATACAGGGGGCTCTTTCCTACGAGCAGTACTTC
.	TRBJ2-2	.	TRBV7-2	CASISTVAVTGELFF	TGTGCCAGCATTTCAACGGTAGCGGTGACCGGGGAGCTGTTTTTT
.	TRBJ1-5	.	TRBV28	CASQWGEQPQHF	TGTGCCAGCCAGTGGGGGGAACAGCCCCAGCATTTT
.	TRBJ1-1	.	TRBV5-1	CASSLDGGVDTEAFF	TGCGCCAGCAGCTTGGATGGGGGCGTCGACACTGAAGCTTTCTTT
TRBD2	TRBJ2-3	once	TRBV19	CASSISGDTDTQYF	TGTGCCAGTAGTATAAGCGGGGACACAGATACGCAGTATTTT
TRBD2	TRBJ2-3	.	TRBV2	CASRGLAGTDTQYF	TGTGCCAGCAGGGGACTAGCGGGCACAGATACGCAGTATTTT
.	TRBJ2-7	few	TRBV3-1/TRBV3-2	CASSQDQGPREQYF	TGTGCCAGCAGCCAAGATCAGGGCCCCCGGGAGCAGTACTTC
TRBD1	TRBJ1-2	.	TRBV6-1	CASSELGTGALGTF	TGTGCCAGCAGTGAATTGGGGACAGGGGCCCTCGGCACCTTC
.	TRBJ2-5	once	TRBV19	CASSISGNQETQYF	TGTGCCAGTAGTATCTCCGGGAACCAAGAGACCCAGTACTTC
TRBD2	TRBJ2-7	.	TRBV6-5	CASRPLAGGIYEQYF	TGTGCCAGCAGGCCTCTAGCGGGAGGGATCTACGAGCAGTACTTC
.	TRBJ1-4	once	TRBV6-2/TRBV6-3	CASSYSGRAKGEKLFF	TGTGCCAGCAGTTACTCAGGGAGGGCTAAGGGTGAAAAACTGTTTTTT
.	TRBJ1-6	.	TRBV2	CASSDSGSSYNSPLHF	TGTGCCAGCAGTGATAGCGGGAGCTCCTATAATTCACCCCTCCACTTT
.	TRBJ1-3	.	TRBV6-5	CASSPGQPNTIYF	TGTGCCAGCAGTCCGGGACAACCGAACACCATATATTTT
.	TRBJ2-3	.	TRBV4-3	CASSQVPSTDTQYF	TGCGCCAGCAGCCAAGTTCCTAGCACAGATACGCAGTATTTT
.	TRBJ1-6	.	TRBV30	CAWSVIQGYNSPLHF	TGTGCCTGGAGTGTAATTCAGGGCTATAATTCACCCCTCCACTTT
.	TRBJ2-1	.	TRBV5-1	CASGTGFNEQFF	TGCGCCAGCGGTACAGGGTTCAATGAGCAGTTCTTC
TRBD2	TRBJ2-2	few	TRBV3-1/TRBV3-2	CASSRAAGGNTGELFF	TGTGCCAGCAGCCGGGCAGCGGGAGGGAACACCGGGGAGCTGTTTTTT
.	TRBJ1-1	.	TRBV10-3	CAISDRDTEAFF	TGTGCCATCAGTGATCGGGACACTGAAGCTTTCTTT
.	TRBJ2-1	.	TRBV3-1/TRBV3-2	CASSQDVGTGARQFF	TGTGCCAGCAGCCAAGATGTCGGGACTGGCGCCCGACAGTTCTTC
.	TRBJ1-2	.	TRBV6-5	CASSSTGNYGYTF	TGTGCCAGCAGCTCCACAGGGAACTATGGCTACACCTTC
.	TRBJ2-6	.	TRBV7-2	CASSLALSSSGANVLTF	TGTGCCAGCAGCTTAGCGCTAAGTAGCTCTGGGGCCAACGTCCTGACTTTC
TRBD2	TRBJ2-2	.	TRBV9	CASTKGTSGNTGELFF	TGTGCCAGCACCAAAGGGACTAGCGGAAACACCGGGGAGCTGTTTTTT
TRBD2	TRBJ2-3	.	TRBV7-9	CASSLGLAGEADTQYF	TGTGCCAGCAGCTTAGGTCTAGCGGGAGAAGCAGATACGCAGTATTTT
TRBD1	TRBJ1-2	.	TRBV6-5	CASRGEGQGAKWYTF	TGTGCCAGCAGAGGAGAGGGACAGGGGGCGAAGTGGTACACCTTC
.	TRBJ2-7	.	TRBV27	CASRTSLYEQYF	TGTGCCAGCAGAACTAGCCTTTACGAGCAGTACTTC
TRBD1	TRBJ2-5	.	TRBV18	CASSPGQGIETQYF	TGTGCCAGCTCACCCGGACAGGGAATAGAGACCCAGTACTTC
.	TRBJ2-2	.	TRBV12-3/TRBV12-4	CASSSGRRVLFF	TGTGCCAGCAGTTCTGGACGGCGGGTCCTGTTTTTT
.	TRBJ1-6	.	TRBV3-1/TRBV3-2	CASSPFFEHNSPLHF	TGTGCCAGCAGCCCCTTTTTTGAACACAATTCACCCCTCCACTTT